Following are 31 T cell receptor beta chains from one sample sequenced in a study of CD8 T cells in ankylosing spondylitis. TCRdb reprocessed the 5' RACE reads via MiXCR and lists one record per CDR3 protein. This table has approximately 15,000 distinct CDR3 sequences, 2.8% appearing once. The source material was blood, either unsorted or a sorted T cell fraction (not recorded which). Receptors were obtained from a male donor with ankylosing spondylitis or in good health (not recorded which).

This clonotype was observed at least ten times. The CDR3 DNA reads TGTGCCAGCAGCGTAGGAGGGGATCAAAACATTCAGTACTTC. It is translated as CASSVGGDQNIQYF. V and J are TRBV9 and TRBJ2-4; D assignment may be TRBD1 or TRBD2 (5 bases each). Trimming took 0 bases from V and 5 from J, leaving 9 bases between them. The CDR3 covers 14 residues. CDR1 SGDLS and CDR2 YYNGEE come from the germline V gene. Together with reference TRBV9 and TRBJ2-4, the CDR3 gives the full variable domain: DSGVTQTPKHLITATGQRVTLRCSPRSGDLSVYWYQQSLDQGLQFLIQYYNGEERAKGNILERFSAQQFPDLHSELNLSSLELGDSALYFCASSVGGDQNIQYFGAGTRLSVL.

This clonotype was detected ten times or more. The chain carries TRBV9 and TRBJ1-6; D remains ambiguous. The germline CDR1 and CDR2 sequences are SGDLS and YYNGEE. Trimming removed 3 bases from V and 7 bases from J, with 14 bases in between. This CDR3 is 15 amino acids long. CDR3 sequence: CASSARSGTNSPLHF. CDR3 nucleotide sequence: TGTGCCAGCAGCGCTCGTAGTGGAACAAATTCACCCCTCCACTTT.

This clonotype appeared many times. The genes are TRBV9 and TRBJ1-2; possible D gene TRBD1, 5 bases. The CDR3 sequence is 14 residues long. Trimming cost V 1 base and J 5 bases, with 12 bases left between them. Germline V lookup: CDR1 SGDLS, CDR2 YYNGEE. The CDR3 sequence: CASSVRQGDYGYTF. The CDR3 DNA sequence: TGTGCCAGCAGCGTAAGGCAGGGAGATTATGGCTACACCTTC. The complete variable domain, with remaining parts taken from reference TRBV9 and TRBJ1-2, reads DSGVTQTPKHLITATGQRVTLRCSPRSGDLSVYWYQQSLDQGLQFLIQYYNGEERAKGNILERFSAQQFPDLHSELNLSSLELGDSALYFCASSVRQGDYGYTFGSGTRLTVV.

This clonotype was detected many times. The chain uses TRBV9 and TRBJ2-1, with TRBD2 matching over 8 bases. Trimming cost V 4 bases and J 2 bases; bases outside gene matches: 8. The CDR3 is 16 amino acids. Per the germline V gene, CDR1 is SGDLS and CDR2 is YYNGEE. The CDR3, as DNA: TGTGCCAGCAGCTCAACGACTAGCGTACCCTACAATGAGCAGTTCTTC. Amino acids: CASSSTTSVPYNEQFF.

Comment on this clonotype: A junction end diverges from the germline sequence, so it may reflect a read error. The rearrangement uses TRBV11-1 and TRBJ2-5; D gene ambiguous. Germline assignment: CDR1 SGHAT and CDR2 FQDESV (reference sequence). CDR3 length: 15 amino acids. This CDR3 is CASSVAPSLKETQYF. The CDR3 nucleotides are TGTGCCAGCAGCGTAGCACCCAGCCTCAAAGAGACCCAATACTTC.

In this sample, this clonotype turned up many times. This chain joins TRBV9 and TRBJ2-7; TRBD1 agrees at 12 bases. There are 14 residues in the CDR3. With 0 bases clipped from V and 9 bases from J, the junction kept 4 bases outside the gene matches. Germline V gene lookup returns CDR1 SGDLS and CDR2 YYNGEE. The CDR3 sequence: CASSVEGQGASQYF. CDR3 coding DNA: TGTGCCAGCAGCGTAGAGGGACAGGGGGCCTCGCAGTACTTC. Full variable domain (missing parts from reference TRBV9 and TRBJ2-7): DSGVTQTPKHLITATGQRVTLRCSPRSGDLSVYWYQQSLDQGLQFLIQYYNGEERAKGNILERFSAQQFPDLHSELNLSSLELGDSALYFCASSVEGQGASQYFGPGTRLTVT.

In this sample, this clonotype turned up many times. The chain uses TRBV9 and TRBJ2-5; 14 bases line up with TRBD2. The length of the CDR3 is 18 residues. After removal of 4 bases from V and 1 base from J, the junction contained 9 bases not matched to a gene. The germline V gene encodes CDR1 SGDLS and CDR2 YYNGEE. For the CDR3, the DNA is TGTGCCAGCAGCATGAGGACTAGCGGGGGGAACATCCAAGAGACCCAGTACTTC. Translating it yields CASSMRTSGGNIQETQYF. Based on the CDR3 plus reference TRBV9 and TRBJ2-5, the full variable domain is DSGVTQTPKHLITATGQRVTLRCSPRSGDLSVYWYQQSLDQGLQFLIQYYNGEERAKGNILERFSAQQFPDLHSELNLSSLELGDSALYFCASSMRTSGGNIQETQYFGPGTRLLVL.

This clonotype was counted at least ten times. The chain has TRBV9 and TRBJ2-1; 14 bases map to TRBD2. This CDR3 has 20 residues. The J segment lost 3 bases and the V segment lost 3 bases, leaving 14 bases of the junction unmatched. Germline CDR1 reads SGDLS; CDR2 reads YYNGEE. For the CDR3, the DNA is TGTGCCAGCAGCGGACAGGGGACCAGACTAGCGGGGGGGGACTACAATGAGCAGTTCTTC. Amino acids: CASSGQGTRLAGGDYNEQFF.

This clonotype was counted ten times or more. The chain uses TRBV9 and TRBJ2-3; a weak D match, TRBD1 (6 bases). This CDR3 region has 15 residues. V lost 3 bases, J lost 0 bases, and 11 bases lay in between. Per germline, CDR1 SGDLS and CDR2 YYNGEE. As DNA, the CDR3 is TGTGCCAGCAGCGGACCCACAGGGAGCACAGATACGCAGTATTTT. It is translated as CASSGPTGSTDTQYF.

In its sample, this clonotype ranks as medium-sized (0.01 to 0.1%). The chain combines TRBV9 with TRBJ2-3; maybe TRBD2 (6 bases). Trimming pared 4 bases from V and 2 bases from J, leaving 14 bases between. Germline values: CDR1 SGDLS, CDR2 YYNGEE. The CDR3 covers 15 residues. In nucleotides, the CDR3 is TGTGCCAGCAGCCCGACGACTAGAGACACAGATACGCAGTATTTT. This encodes CASSPTTRDTDTQYF.

The chain carries TRBV9 and TRBJ2-5; tentatively, D is TRBD2 (6 bases). The V and J ends lost 0 bases and 2 bases respectively, with 14 bases between them. CDR3 length equals 16 residues. Germline lookup yields CDR1 SGDLS and CDR2 YYNGEE. The chain's CDR3 is CASSVVGRAGQETQYF. The CDR3, as DNA: TGTGCCAGCAGCGTAGTGGGGCGGGCGGGACAAGAGACCCAGTACTTC.

This clonotype showed up many times. V and J are TRBV9 and TRBJ2-3; no clear D gene. Per the germline V gene, CDR1 is SGDLS and CDR2 is YYNGEE. This CDR3 is 13 amino acids long. V was trimmed by 2 bases and J by 10 bases, leaving 14 bases between them. Here the CDR3 DNA reads TGTGCCAGCAGCGTGGATCGAGATAATCCGCAGTATTTT. This translates into CASSVDRDNPQYF.

This clonotype was detected many times. V usage is TRBV21-1 and J usage is TRBJ2-1; TRBD1, the table's D call, lacks a check against the DNA. TRBV21-1 is tagged as a pseudogene. This CDR3 spans 20 amino acids. CDR3 DNA: TGTGCCAGCAGCAAAGAGGGGGACAGGGGTGAGGACTACCGCTACAATGAGCAGTTCTTC. As protein: CASSKEGDRGEDYRYNEQFF.

V is TRBV9 and J is TRBJ2-2; D gene unclear. The V gene lost 3 bases and the J gene lost 2 bases, with 5 bases spanning the gap. Germline values: CDR1 SGDLS, CDR2 YYNGEE. The CDR3 covers 13 residues. The CDR3 DNA reads TGTGCCAGCAGCGCCCTAAACACCGGGGAGCTGTTTTTT. The encoded protein is CASSALNTGELFF. Full variable domain (missing parts from reference TRBV9 and TRBJ2-2): DSGVTQTPKHLITATGQRVTLRCSPRSGDLSVYWYQQSLDQGLQFLIQYYNGEERAKGNILERFSAQQFPDLHSELNLSSLELGDSALYFCASSALNTGELFFGEGSRLTVL.

This clonotype appeared many times. CDR3 DNA sequence: TGTGCCAGCAGCGTTGACAGGTCAACTAATGAAAAACTGTTTTTT. Amino acid sequence: CASSVDRSTNEKLFF. J is TRBJ1-4 and V is TRBV9, with D maybe TRBD1 (6 bases). Germline CDR1 reads SGDLS; CDR2 reads YYNGEE. V was cut by 2 bases and J by 0 bases, with 8 bases left in between. The CDR3 is made up of 15 amino acids. The full variable domain, completed using reference TRBV9 and TRBJ1-4, is DSGVTQTPKHLITATGQRVTLRCSPRSGDLSVYWYQQSLDQGLQFLIQYYNGEERAKGNILERFSAQQFPDLHSELNLSSLELGDSALYFCASSVDRSTNEKLFFGSGTQLSVL.

This clonotype was recorded many times. The chain uses TRBV9 and TRBJ1-2; 9 bases are shared with TRBD1. Germline V gives CDR1 SGDLS, CDR2 YYNGEE. The V segment lost 2 bases and the J segment 3 bases; nucleotides outside the gene matches: 8. The CDR3 is 16 amino acids. In DNA, the CDR3 is TGTGCCAGCAGCGTTTCCCCGGGACAGGGAGACTATGGCTACACCTTC. Translation gives CASSVSPGQGDYGYTF.

This clonotype was recorded many times. V is TRBV9 and J is TRBJ2-2; perhaps TRBD1 as D (5 bases). The CDR3 is made up of 14 amino acids. Germline V lookup: CDR1 SGDLS, CDR2 YYNGEE. Deletions cut 3 bases from V and 7 bases from J, with 13 bases between. The CDR3 loop is CASSEVGRSGELFF. The CDR3 coding sequence is TGTGCCAGCAGCGAAGTGGGGCGGAGCGGGGAGCTGTTTTTT.

By proportion, this clonotype is medium-sized. The V call is TRBV9, the J call TRBJ2-7; D might be TRBD1 (7 bases). Germline V gene sequence: CDR1 SGDLS, CDR2 YYNGEE. V lost 3 bases, J lost 2 bases, and 15 bases lay in between. The CDR3 totals 15 residues. In nucleotides, the CDR3 is TGTGCCAGCAGCGCCCGCGGGACAGATACCTACGAGCAGTACTTC. Amino acids: CASSARGTDTYEQYF.

This clonotype was observed at least ten times. This chain joins TRBV9 and TRBJ2-5; maybe TRBD1 (5 bases). CDR1 is SGDLS, CDR2 YYNGEE, per germline. V was shortened by 3 bases and J by 1 base, with 10 bases between the two germline ends. This CDR3 comprises 14 residues. Written as DNA, the CDR3 is TGTGCCAGCAGCGCCTTACAGGCCCAAGAGACCCAGTACTTC. It is translated as CASSALQAQETQYF. The full variable domain, completed using reference TRBV9 and TRBJ2-5, is DSGVTQTPKHLITATGQRVTLRCSPRSGDLSVYWYQQSLDQGLQFLIQYYNGEERAKGNILERFSAQQFPDLHSELNLSSLELGDSALYFCASSALQAQETQYFGPGTRLLVL.

This clonotype was seen at least ten times. The chain joins TRBV9 to TRBJ2-2, with 10 bases fitting TRBD2. The CDR3 consists of 17 residues. Germline lookup yields CDR1 SGDLS and CDR2 YYNGEE. V trimming: 0 bases; J trimming: 6 bases; junction bases outside the gene matches: 8. Here the CDR3 reads CASSVGRLAGVAGELFF. CDR3 bases: TGTGCCAGCAGCGTAGGGAGGCTAGCGGGAGTTGCCGGGGAGCTGTTTTTT.

In this sample, this clonotype turned up many times. The chain is built from TRBV9 and TRBJ1-2, with a weak D call TRBD1 (5 bases). This CDR3 comprises 13 residues. With 0 bases removed from V and 6 bases from J, the gap between germline ends came to 9 bases. Germline-derived CDR1 and CDR2 are SGDLS and YYNGEE. CDR3 sequence (DNA): TGTGCCAGCAGCGTAGTGGCAGGGCATGGCTACACCTTC. Its protein product is CASSVVAGHGYTF.

A note on this clonotype: Possible read error: a much larger clone is one base away. CDR3 in DNA: TGTGCCAGCAGCGTAGACTTGAGAGACGAGCAGTACTTC. It translates to CASSVDLRDEQYF. V usage is TRBV9 and J usage is TRBJ2-7; D gene ambiguous. V lost 0 bases and J 5 bases, leaving 9 bases between the germline ends. Germline V CDR1 and CDR2: SGDLS, YYNGEE. The CDR3 is 13 amino acids.

This clonotype was seen repeatedly, ten times or more. The V and J genes are TRBV9 and TRBJ2-7, with TRBD1 matching over 12 bases. Germline trimming cut 4 bases from V and 6 bases from J; bases unmatched to any gene: 5. The CDR3 runs to 14 residues. Germline lookup yields CDR1 SGDLS and CDR2 YYNGEE. The CDR3 is CASSWGTGGAEQYF. The CDR3 DNA is TGTGCCAGCAGCTGGGGGACAGGGGGCGCCGAGCAGTACTTC.

This clonotype was counted at least ten times. The chain is built from TRBV9 and TRBJ2-1, with TRBD2 matching over 8 bases. Trimming took 2 bases from V and 4 from J; bases not matched to a gene: 11. CDR1 is SGDLS and CDR2 is YYNGEE in the germline V gene. The CDR3 contains 17 residues. Written as DNA, the CDR3 is TGTGCCAGCAGCGTGGACCCGGGGGGCGGGGGGTACAATGAGCAGTTCTTC. Its protein product is CASSVDPGGGGYNEQFF.

The table lists this clonotype with many counts. The genes are TRBV9 and TRBJ2-7; D is possibly TRBD2 (6 bases). CDR1 is SGDLS, CDR2 YYNGEE, per germline. V lost 0 bases and J lost 2, with 12 bases in between. The CDR3 loop spans 15 amino acids. This chain's CDR3 is CASSVGTTATYEQYF. DNA of the CDR3: TGTGCCAGCAGCGTAGGGACTACGGCGACCTACGAGCAGTACTTC.

This clonotype was observed at least ten times. This chain connects TRBV9 to TRBJ1-2, with 7 bases aligning to TRBD1. CDR1 and CDR2 (germline): SGDLS, YYNGEE. V was pared by 3 bases and J by 6 bases, with 11 bases of the junction left unmatched. This CDR3 has 15 amino acids. CDR3 in DNA: TGTGCCAGCAGCGAGATGAACAGGGGCGCCGATGGCTACACCTTC. It translates to CASSEMNRGADGYTF. Drawing the rest from reference TRBV9 and TRBJ1-2, the complete variable domain is DSGVTQTPKHLITATGQRVTLRCSPRSGDLSVYWYQQSLDQGLQFLIQYYNGEERAKGNILERFSAQQFPDLHSELNLSSLELGDSALYFCASSEMNRGADGYTFGSGTRLTVV.

In this sample, this clonotype turned up many times. The chain has TRBV9 and TRBJ1-4, with no clear D. There are 12 residues in the CDR3. CDR1 is SGDLS and CDR2 is YYNGEE in the germline V gene. Between the trimmed V and J ends, which lost 2 bases and 8 bases, there was a span of 7 bases. In nucleotides, the CDR3 is TGTGCCAGCAGCGTCGGAGAGGAAAAACTGTTTTTT. Translated: CASSVGEEKLFF.

This clonotype is medium-sized. This chain joins TRBV9 and TRBJ1-1; 10 positions agree with TRBD1. The V gene end was trimmed by 3 bases and the J gene end by 8 bases; junction bases not matched to a gene: 16. CDR3 length: 17 residues. Per germline, CDR1 SGDLS and CDR2 YYNGEE. CDR3 region: CASSAAGTGVRSGEAFF. The CDR3 nucleotides are TGTGCCAGCAGCGCCGCCGGGACAGGGGTTCGTAGCGGGGAAGCTTTCTTT. Together with reference TRBV9 and TRBJ1-1, the CDR3 gives the full variable domain: DSGVTQTPKHLITATGQRVTLRCSPRSGDLSVYWYQQSLDQGLQFLIQYYNGEERAKGNILERFSAQQFPDLHSELNLSSLELGDSALYFCASSAAGTGVRSGEAFFGQGTRLTVV.

This clonotype was detected many times. This chain connects TRBV9 to TRBJ2-5; the match to TRBD2 covers 8 bases. Trimming cost V 0 bases and J 4 bases; bases outside gene matches: 8. Looked up from germline, CDR1 is SGDLS and CDR2 is YYNGEE. The CDR3 is made up of 16 amino acids. CDR3 region: CASSVVGGSGGETQYF. In nucleotides, the CDR3 is TGTGCCAGCAGCGTAGTTGGAGGAAGCGGGGGAGAGACCCAGTACTTC. Variable domain in full (rest from reference TRBV9 and TRBJ2-5): DSGVTQTPKHLITATGQRVTLRCSPRSGDLSVYWYQQSLDQGLQFLIQYYNGEERAKGNILERFSAQQFPDLHSELNLSSLELGDSALYFCASSVVGGSGGETQYFGPGTRLLVL.

This clonotype was picked up many times. The chain recombines TRBV9 with TRBJ2-3, with TRBD1 matching over 9 bases. Germline V lookup: CDR1 SGDLS, CDR2 YYNGEE. With V trimmed by 3 bases and J by 3 bases, 8 bases remained unmatched. This CDR3 has 16 amino acids. The CDR3 DNA follows: TGTGCCAGCAGCGCGACCGGGACAGGGCTAACAGATACGCAGTATTTT. It yields the protein CASSATGTGLTDTQYF.

This clonotype was seen at least ten times. The genes are TRBV9 and TRBJ2-2; 10 nucleotides match TRBD2. This CDR3 is built from 18 residues. The germline gives CDR1 SGDLS, CDR2 YYNGEE. The J segment lost 4 bases and the V segment lost 0 bases, leaving 9 bases of the junction unmatched. CDR3 coding DNA: TGTGCCAGCAGCGTAGGGCTAGCGGGGGACCCAGGCACCGGGGAGCTGTTTTTT. It encodes CASSVGLAGDPGTGELFF.